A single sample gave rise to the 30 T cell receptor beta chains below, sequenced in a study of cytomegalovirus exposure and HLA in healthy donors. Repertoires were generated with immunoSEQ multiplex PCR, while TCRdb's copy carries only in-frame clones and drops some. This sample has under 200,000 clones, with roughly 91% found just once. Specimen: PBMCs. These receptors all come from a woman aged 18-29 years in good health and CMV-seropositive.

As DNA, the CDR3 is TGCGCCAGCAGCCCTCGACTAGCGGGTATCGGGGAGCTGTTTTTT. Its translation: CASSPRLAGIGELFF. This chain uses TRBV4-1 with TRBJ2-2; 10 nucleotides align to TRBD2. With V trimmed by 4 bases and J by 7 bases, 6 bases remained unmatched. Per germline, CDR1 MGHRA and CDR2 YSYEKL. The CDR3 has 15 amino acids.

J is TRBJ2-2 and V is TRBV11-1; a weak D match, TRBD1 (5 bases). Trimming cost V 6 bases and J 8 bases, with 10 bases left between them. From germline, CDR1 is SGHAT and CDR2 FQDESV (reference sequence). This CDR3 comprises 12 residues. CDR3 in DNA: TGTGCCAGCAGTCTAAACAGGGGGGAGCTGTTTTTT. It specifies CASSLNRGELFF.

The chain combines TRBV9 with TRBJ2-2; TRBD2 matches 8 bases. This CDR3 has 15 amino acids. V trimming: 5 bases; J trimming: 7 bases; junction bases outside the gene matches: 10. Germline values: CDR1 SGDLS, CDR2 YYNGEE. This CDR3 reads CASSTSGSAHGELFF. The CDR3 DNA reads TGTGCCAGCAGTACGAGCGGGAGTGCTCACGGGGAGCTGTTTTTT.

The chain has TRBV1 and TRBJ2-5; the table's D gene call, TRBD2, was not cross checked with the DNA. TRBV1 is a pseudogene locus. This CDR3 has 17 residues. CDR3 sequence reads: CTSLHPGLGRVLGTQYF. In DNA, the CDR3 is TGCACCAGTCTACACCCGGGACTAGGGCGGGTGCTAGGGACCCAGTACTTC.

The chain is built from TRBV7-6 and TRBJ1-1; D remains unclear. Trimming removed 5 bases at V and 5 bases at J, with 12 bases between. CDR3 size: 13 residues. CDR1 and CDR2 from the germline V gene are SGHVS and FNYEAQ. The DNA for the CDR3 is TGTGCCAGCAGCGAGGGCATGGGGACTGAAGCTTTCTTT. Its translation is CASSEGMGTEAFF.

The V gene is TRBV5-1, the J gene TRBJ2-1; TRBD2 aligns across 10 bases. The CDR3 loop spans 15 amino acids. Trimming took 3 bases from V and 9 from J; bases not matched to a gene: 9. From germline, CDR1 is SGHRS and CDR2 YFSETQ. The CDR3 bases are TGCGCCAGCAGCTCCCCCGGGACTAGCGCCTCTGAGCAGTTCTTC. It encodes CASSSPGTSASEQFF.

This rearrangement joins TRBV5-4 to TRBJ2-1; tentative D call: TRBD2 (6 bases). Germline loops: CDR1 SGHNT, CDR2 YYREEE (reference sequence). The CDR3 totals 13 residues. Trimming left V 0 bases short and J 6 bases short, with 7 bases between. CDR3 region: CASSLGTTNEQFF. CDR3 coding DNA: TGTGCCAGCAGCTTGGGGACTACCAATGAGCAGTTCTTC.

CDR3 DNA sequence: TGTGCCTGGAATATCCTAGCGGGTGCAGATACGCAGTATTTT. Translation: CAWNILAGADTQYF. The chain has TRBV30 and TRBJ2-3, with 8 bases identical to TRBD2. The J segment lost 4 bases and the V segment lost 4 bases, leaving 7 bases of the junction unmatched. This CDR3 contains 14 residues. Per germline, CDR1 GTSNPN and CDR2 SVGIG (reference sequence).

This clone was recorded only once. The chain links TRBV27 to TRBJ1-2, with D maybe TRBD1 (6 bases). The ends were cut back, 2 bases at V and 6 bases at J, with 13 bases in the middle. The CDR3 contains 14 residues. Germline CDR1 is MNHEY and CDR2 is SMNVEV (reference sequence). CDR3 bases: TGTGCCAGCAGTTTAGCGTTAGGGGGTAATGGCTACACCTTC. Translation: CASSLALGGNGYTF.

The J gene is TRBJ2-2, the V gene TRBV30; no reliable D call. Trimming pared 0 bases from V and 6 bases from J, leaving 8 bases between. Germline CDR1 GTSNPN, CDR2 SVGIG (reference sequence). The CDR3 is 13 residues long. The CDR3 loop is CAWSVQPAGELFF. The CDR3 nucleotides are TGTGCCTGGAGTGTACAGCCAGCCGGGGAGCTGTTTTTT.

CDR3 protein: CASSAASSNQPQHF. DNA of the CDR3: TGTGCCAGCAGTGCCGCCAGTTCTAATCAGCCCCAGCATTTT. This rearrangement joins TRBV2 to TRBJ1-5; no reliable D call. The V gene lost 4 bases and the J gene lost 4 bases, with 11 bases spanning the gap. The CDR3 has 14 residues. Germline V gene lookup returns CDR1 SNHLY and CDR2 FYNNEI.

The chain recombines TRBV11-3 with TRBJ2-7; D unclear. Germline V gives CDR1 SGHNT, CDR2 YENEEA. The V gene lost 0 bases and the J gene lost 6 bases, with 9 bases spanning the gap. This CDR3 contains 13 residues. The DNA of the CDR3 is TGTGCCAGCAGCTTAGACCCCGAGCGCGAGCAGTACTTC. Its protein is CASSLDPEREQYF.

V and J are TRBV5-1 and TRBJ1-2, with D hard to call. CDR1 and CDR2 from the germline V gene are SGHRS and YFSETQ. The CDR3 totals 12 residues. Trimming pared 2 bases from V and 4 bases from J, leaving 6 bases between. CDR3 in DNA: TGCGCCAGCAGCTTCGGTACCTATGGCTACACCTTC. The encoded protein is CASSFGTYGYTF.

The CDR3 DNA reads as TGTGCCAGCTCACCACCGGGACTAGAGTTCAATGAGCAGTTCTTC. Encoded protein: CASSPPGLEFNEQFF. The rearrangement links TRBV18 to TRBJ2-1, with TRBD2 identical over 8 bases. V was clipped by 0 bases and J by 6 bases; unmatched bases: 4. This CDR3 contains 15 residues. Germline CDR1 and CDR2: KGHSH and LQKENI. Filled out from reference TRBV18 and TRBJ2-1, the complete variable domain reads NAGVMQNPRHLVRRRGQEARLRCSPMKGHSHVYWYRQLPEEGLKFMVYLQKENIIDESGMPKERFSAEFPKEGPSILRIQQVVRGDSAAYFCASSPPGLEFNEQFFGPGTRLTVL.

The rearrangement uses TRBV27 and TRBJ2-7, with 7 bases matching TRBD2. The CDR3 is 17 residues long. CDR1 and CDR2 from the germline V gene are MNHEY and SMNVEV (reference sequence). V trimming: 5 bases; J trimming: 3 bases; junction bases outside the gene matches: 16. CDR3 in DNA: TGTGCCAGCAGTACCTTGGACGGGACTAACATAATCTACGAGCAGTACTTC. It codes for CASSTLDGTNIIYEQYF.

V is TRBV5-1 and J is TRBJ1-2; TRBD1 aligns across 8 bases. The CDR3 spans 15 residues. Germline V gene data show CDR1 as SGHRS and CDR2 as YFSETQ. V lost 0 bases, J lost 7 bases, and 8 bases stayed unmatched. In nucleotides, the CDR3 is TGCGCCAGCAGCTTGGACCACCAGGGGGCGGGTGGCTACACCTTC. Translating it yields CASSLDHQGAGGYTF.

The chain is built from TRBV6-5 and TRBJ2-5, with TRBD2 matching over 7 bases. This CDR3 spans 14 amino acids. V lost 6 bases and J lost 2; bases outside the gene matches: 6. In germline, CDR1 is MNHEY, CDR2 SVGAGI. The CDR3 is CASRVSGDQETQYF. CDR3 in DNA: TGTGCCAGCAGGGTGAGCGGGGATCAAGAGACCCAGTACTTC.

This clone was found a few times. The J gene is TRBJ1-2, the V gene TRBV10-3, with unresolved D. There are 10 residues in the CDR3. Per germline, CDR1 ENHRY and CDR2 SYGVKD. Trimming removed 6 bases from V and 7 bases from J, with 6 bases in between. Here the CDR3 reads CAIRSGGYTF. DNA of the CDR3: TGTGCCATCAGGTCCGGTGGCTACACCTTC.

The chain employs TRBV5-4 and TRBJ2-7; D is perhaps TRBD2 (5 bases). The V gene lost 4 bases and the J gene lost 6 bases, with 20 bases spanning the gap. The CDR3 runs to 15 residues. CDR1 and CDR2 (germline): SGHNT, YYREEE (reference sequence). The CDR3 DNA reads TGTGCCAGCAGCCCCGAAGGAGGTAGGGTGCTCGAGCAGTACTTC. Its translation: CASSPEGGRVLEQYF.

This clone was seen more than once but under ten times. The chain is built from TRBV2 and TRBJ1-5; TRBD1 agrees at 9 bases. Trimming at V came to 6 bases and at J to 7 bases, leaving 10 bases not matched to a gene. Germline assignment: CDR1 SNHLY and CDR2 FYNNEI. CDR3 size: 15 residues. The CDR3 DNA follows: TGTGCCAGCAGGGCGGGACAGGGCTCAGGGCAGCCCCAGCATTTT. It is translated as CASRAGQGSGQPQHF.

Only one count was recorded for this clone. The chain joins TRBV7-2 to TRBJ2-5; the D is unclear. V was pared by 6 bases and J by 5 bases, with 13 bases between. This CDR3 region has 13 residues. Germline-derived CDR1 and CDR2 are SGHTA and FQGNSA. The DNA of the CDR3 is TGTGCCAGCAGTTCCTCTCACGGGGAGACCCAGTACTTC. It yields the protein CASSSSHGETQYF.

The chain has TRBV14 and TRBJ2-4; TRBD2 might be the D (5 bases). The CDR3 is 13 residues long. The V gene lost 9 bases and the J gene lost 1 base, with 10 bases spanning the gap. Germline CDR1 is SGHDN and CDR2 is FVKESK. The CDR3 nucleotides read TGTGCCAGTGGGAGTCACGCCAAAAACATTCAGTACTTC. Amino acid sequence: CASGSHAKNIQYF.

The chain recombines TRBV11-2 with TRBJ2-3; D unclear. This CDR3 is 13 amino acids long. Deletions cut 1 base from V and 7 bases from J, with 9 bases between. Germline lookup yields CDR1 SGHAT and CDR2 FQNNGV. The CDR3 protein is CASSLGLKNTQYF. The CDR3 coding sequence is TGTGCCAGCAGCTTAGGGCTGAAGAATACGCAGTATTTT. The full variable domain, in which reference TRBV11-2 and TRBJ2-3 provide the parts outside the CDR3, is EAGVAQSPRYKIIEKRQSVAFWCNPISGHATLYWYQQILGQGPKLLIQFQNNGVVDDSQLPKDRFSAERLKGVDSTLKIQPAKLEDSAVYLCASSLGLKNTQYFGPGTRLTVL.

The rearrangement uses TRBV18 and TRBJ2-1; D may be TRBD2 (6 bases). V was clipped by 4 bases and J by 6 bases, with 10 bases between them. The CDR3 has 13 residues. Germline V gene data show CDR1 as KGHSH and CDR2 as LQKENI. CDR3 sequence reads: CASSLPTSNEQFF. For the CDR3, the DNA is TGTGCCAGCTCACTCCCGACTAGCAATGAGCAGTTCTTC. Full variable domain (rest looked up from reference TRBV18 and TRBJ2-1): NAGVMQNPRHLVRRRGQEARLRCSPMKGHSHVYWYRQLPEEGLKFMVYLQKENIIDESGMPKERFSAEFPKEGPSILRIQQVVRGDSAAYFCASSLPTSNEQFFGPGTRLTVL.

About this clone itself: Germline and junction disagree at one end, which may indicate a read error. The CDR3 region is CASSFRLADYNEQFF. The CDR3 DNA is TGTGCTAGCAGCTTCAGACTAGCGGACTACAATGAGCAGTTCTTC. The rearrangement uses TRBV7-7 and TRBJ2-1; 9 nucleotides align to TRBD2. The CDR3 length is 15 residues. Germline-derived CDR1 and CDR2 are SSHAT and FNYEAQ (reference sequence).

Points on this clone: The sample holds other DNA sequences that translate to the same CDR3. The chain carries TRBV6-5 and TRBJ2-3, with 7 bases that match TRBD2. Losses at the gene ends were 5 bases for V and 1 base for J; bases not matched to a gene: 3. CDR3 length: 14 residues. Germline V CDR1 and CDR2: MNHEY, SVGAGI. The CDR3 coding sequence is TGTGCCAGCAGTCGGCTAGCGGGCACAGATACGCAGTATTTT. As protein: CASSRLAGTDTQYF.

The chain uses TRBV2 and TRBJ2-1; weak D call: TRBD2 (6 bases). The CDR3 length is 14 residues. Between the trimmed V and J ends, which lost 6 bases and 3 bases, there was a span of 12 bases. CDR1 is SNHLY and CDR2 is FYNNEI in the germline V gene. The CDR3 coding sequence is TGTGCCAGCAGGGACGAGGGACTCTACAATGAGCAGTTCTTC. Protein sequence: CASRDEGLYNEQFF.

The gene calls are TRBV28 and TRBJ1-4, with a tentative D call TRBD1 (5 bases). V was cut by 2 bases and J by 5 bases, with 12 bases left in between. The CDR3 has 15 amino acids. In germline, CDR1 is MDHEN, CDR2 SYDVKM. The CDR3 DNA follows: TGTGCCAGCAGTTTAGGAGGGGCAGGGAATGAAAAACTGTTTTTT. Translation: CASSLGGAGNEKLFF.

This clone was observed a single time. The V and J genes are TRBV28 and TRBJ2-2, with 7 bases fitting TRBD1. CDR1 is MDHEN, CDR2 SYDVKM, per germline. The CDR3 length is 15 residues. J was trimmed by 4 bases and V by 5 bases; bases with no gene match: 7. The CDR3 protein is CASSKKTGFTGELFF. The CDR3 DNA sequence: TGTGCCAGCAGTAAAAAGACAGGGTTCACCGGGGAGCTGTTTTTT.

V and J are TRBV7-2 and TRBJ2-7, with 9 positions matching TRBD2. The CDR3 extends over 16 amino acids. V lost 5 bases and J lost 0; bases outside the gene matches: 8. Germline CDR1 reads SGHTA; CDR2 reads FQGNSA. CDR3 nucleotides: TGTGCCAGCAGCAAAGACTGGACTAGCGTCTCCTACGAGCAGTACTTC. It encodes CASSKDWTSVSYEQYF.